This TCR beta chain is from a study of T cells in Graves' hyperthyroidism and ophthalmopathy. The TCR beta CDR3 regions underwent amplification using RNA transcripts as the source. The TCR CDR3 first-round RT-PCR relied on the HTBI primer set. TCRdb passed the multiplex PCR reads through MiXCR, listing each CDR3 protein once. Counted here are about 350,000 distinct CDR3 sequences, around 18% occurring once; the ten biggest clones make up around 16%. Subjects with ophthalmopathy showed a Clinical Activity Score no lower than 3, a NOSPECS grade no lower than 4, and a duration shorter than 3 months. Whole-study results and caveats: Most expanded thyroid clonotypes above 0.001 also appeared in blood.

The CDR3 totals 14 residues. Germline V gives CDR1 LGHDT, CDR2 YNNKEL (reference sequence). Trimming removed 0 bases at V and 6 bases at J, with 9 bases between. This clonotype came up a few times. What it recognizes is unknown. This TCR was recovered from a woman in her thirties or forties with Graves' ophthalmopathy. The V gene is TRBV3-1, the J gene TRBJ1-5; no definite D call. The sequenced material came from blood. CDR3 amino acids: CASSQDGWGQPQHF. The CDR3 DNA reads as TGTGCCAGCAGCCAAGATGGGTGGGGTCAGCCCCAGCATTTT.